The T cell receptor beta chain under discussion was sequenced for a study of spatial heterogeneity in lung cancer (dated by TCRdb to between 2017 and 2020). Turning to the overall study: More beta-chain than alpha-chain transcripts were consistently detected, likely reflecting higher beta-chain transcript abundance. In the raw uncorrected reads, each unique combination of TCR and UMI appeared more than ten times on average. In non-small cell lung cancer, the study quantitatively compared TCR alpha and beta repertoires across several tumor regions, matched nontumor lung, and blood. Nonsynonymous mutation counts, determined by whole-exome sequencing of tumor tissue, were related to features of the TCR repertoire. Both alpha and beta chains were TCR-sequenced in around 220 tumor regions, approximately 68 matched nontumor lung samples and 55 to 60 PBMC samples obtained at surgery. Broad study findings and their caveats: Ubiquitous expanded tumor TCRs were detected in blood more often at tumor resection than at routine follow-up. Confirming at a functional level the hypothesis that regional TCRs recognize regional mutations was considered to require additional single-cell paired TCR alpha and beta sequencing.

The germline V gene (reference sequence) yields LNHDA for CDR1 and SQIVND for CDR2. V trim: 5 bases; J trim: 5 bases; unmatched bases: 6. The CDR3, cysteine through phenylalanine, is 14 amino acids long. This entry keeps only the CDR3 DNA: 42 bases, framed from base 1. Library construction relied on 5' RACE. The reads were generated on a NextSeq 500. To allow correction of PCR and sequencing errors, the TCR library protocol tagged every TCR cDNA molecule with a unique molecular identifier. The study's own analysis went as follows. TCR identification, UMI-based error correction and CDR3 extraction were all carried out with Decombinator tools. TCRs above a frequency of 2 per 1,000, corresponding to the top 1% of the tumor frequency distribution, were defined as expanded. Renyi diversity was computed with the R vegan package after each repertoire had been subsampled 100 times to 5,000 TCRs. CDR3 similarity networks were built from amino acid triplet string-kernel similarity, with CDR3s being connected when pairwise similarity was above 0.82. TCRdb redid the processing of the public reads, applying fastp at Q25 and MiXCR, and retained in-frame beta chains. For every CDR3 protein sequence, its rows merge into one entry that carries the most common genes and DNA. The V and J calls reflect TCRdb's pipeline rather than the authors' work. This sample holds roughly 82,000 distinct CDR3 sequences; around an eighth were observed only once. Clones ranked in the top ten supply 4.6% of the sample.

This clonotype was seen ten or more times. Its target antigen remains unknown. No base quality information exists; no much larger clone differs at one position. Sample time point, as interpreted from the label and publication: sample taken at primary tumor resection. TCR sequencing used whole RNA extracted from tumor and nontumor lung tissue, or from cryopreserved PBMC samples, without cell sorting. The donors were some 76 patients from the lung TRACERx cohort who had early-stage, untreated non-small cell lung cancer. A patient was chosen for TCR sequencing only when enough RNA was available from at least two tumor regions.

The V gene is TRBV19 and the J gene is TRBJ2-3, with TRBD2 matching 8 junction bases. This sample comprised PBMCs, obtained at surgery. This sequence was found in a male donor with early-stage non-small cell lung cancer. The CDR3 protein: CASSVPSGRDTQYF. The DNA sequence is TGTGCCAGTAGTGTTCCAAGCGGGAGAGATACGCAGTATTTT.